These 30 T cell receptor beta chains originate from one sample sequenced in a study of cytomegalovirus exposure and HLA in healthy donors. Some clones are missing from TCRdb's copy, which holds only in-frame ones; the method was immunoSEQ multiplex PCR. The data contain around 200,000 clones, 65% to 85% of them singletons. Sequenced input: PBMCs. These receptors all stem from a woman between 18 and 30 years old in good health and CMV-seropositive.

This chain connects TRBV4-2 to TRBJ1-4, with D perhaps matching TRBD1 (6 bases). Per germline, CDR1 LGHNA and CDR2 YNFKEQ. V lost 3 bases to trimming and J lost 6 bases, with 26 bases between them. CDR3 length equals 19 residues. Here the CDR3 reads CASSQEFRSASGEDEKLFF. In DNA, the CDR3 is TGTGCCAGCAGCCAGGAGTTTAGGAGTGCTTCAGGGGAAGATGAAAAACTGTTTTTT.

This sequence joins TRBV10-3 and TRBJ2-3; TRBD1 matches at 10 bases. The junction had 4 bases not matched to a gene; V was cut back by 6 bases and J by 4 bases. This CDR3 contains 14 residues. Germline loops: CDR1 ENHRY, CDR2 SYGVKD. CDR3 sequence (DNA): TGTGCCATCAGACCGGGACAGGGGTCAGATACGCAGTATTTT. Translating it yields CAIRPGQGSDTQYF.

V usage is TRBV7-2 and J usage is TRBJ1-2; D unclear. Trimming took off 5 bases at V and 8 bases at J, with 12 bases between the two ends. The CDR3 is 12 residues long. Per the germline V gene, CDR1 is SGHTA and CDR2 is FQGNSA. CDR3 coding DNA: TGTGCCAGCAGCCCGTGGGCGGGAGGCTACACCTTC. Protein: CASSPWAGGYTF.

This clone was observed a handful of times. The V and J genes are TRBV6-5 and TRBJ1-1; 8 positions match TRBD1. The V segment lost 8 bases and the J segment 4 bases; nucleotides outside the gene matches: 9. The CDR3 consists of 14 residues. CDR1 is MNHEY and CDR2 is SVGAGI in the germline V gene. The CDR3 DNA follows: TGTGCCAGCGAGCGGGACAGGACAGTCACTGAAGCTTTCTTT. This sequence encodes CASERDRTVTEAFF.

The rearrangement joins TRBV7-3 to TRBJ2-5; no clear D. Germline CDR1 reads SGHTA; CDR2 reads FQGTGA. The CDR3 sequence is 13 residues long. With 4 bases removed from V and 1 base from J, the gap between germline ends came to 7 bases. The CDR3 sequence is CASSSYPQETQYF. For the CDR3, the DNA is TGTGCCAGCAGCTCCTACCCCCAAGAGACCCAGTACTTC.

The chain recombines TRBV18 with TRBJ2-5, with D possibly TRBD1 on 5 matching bases. CDR1 and CDR2 (germline): KGHSH, LQKENI. V dropped 6 bases and J dropped 2 bases, with 10 bases sitting between them. This CDR3 is built from 13 residues. CDR3 sequence reads: CASSTDSQETQYF. In nucleotides, the CDR3 is TGTGCCAGCTCTACAGACAGTCAAGAGACCCAGTACTTC.

This clone was counted at least ten times. The chain combines TRBV6-1 with TRBJ1-5, with 8 positions matching TRBD1. From germline, CDR1 is MNHNS and CDR2 SASEGT. The CDR3 spans 15 residues. Unmatched junction bases numbered 10, after V lost 5 bases and J lost 7 bases. The CDR3 loop reads CASSIGQGGSQPQHF. DNA of the CDR3: TGTGCCAGCAGTATTGGACAGGGAGGCAGCCAGCCCCAGCATTTT.

This chain uses TRBV10-3 with TRBJ1-2; D unresolved. Per germline, CDR1 ENHRY and CDR2 SYGVKD. The V gene lost 3 bases and the J gene lost 0 bases, with 8 bases spanning the gap. This CDR3 is built from 14 residues. The CDR3: CAISDSASNYGYTF. In DNA, the CDR3 is TGTGCCATCAGTGATTCAGCGTCTAACTATGGCTACACCTTC.

The genes are TRBV5-4 and TRBJ1-1, with D unresolved. The CDR3 extends over 14 amino acids. V lost 0 bases, J lost 4 bases, and 10 bases lay in between. Germline CDR1 reads SGHNT; CDR2 reads YYREEE (reference sequence). Here the CDR3 reads CASSLGQVGTEAFF. The CDR3, as DNA: TGTGCCAGCAGCTTGGGGCAGGTGGGCACTGAAGCTTTCTTT.

This clone is a singleton in its sample. The CDR3 DNA reads as TGTGCCAGCAGTCTATTGCTCCAATCGAGGTATGGCTACACCTTC. This translates into CASSLLLQSRYGYTF. V gene TRBV28 combines with J gene TRBJ1-2; no clear D. This CDR3 is built from 15 residues. V was pared by 5 bases and J by 5 bases, with 18 bases between. The germline gives CDR1 MDHEN, CDR2 SYDVKM.

J is TRBJ1-3 and V is TRBV7-6; maybe TRBD1 (6 bases). Germline loops: CDR1 SGHVS, CDR2 FNYEAQ. There are 16 residues in the CDR3. The V and J ends lost 3 bases and 7 bases respectively, with 19 bases between them. The CDR3 sequence: CASSFTTGSRGNTIYF. DNA of the CDR3: TGTGCCAGCAGCTTCACCACGGGGTCAAGGGGGAACACCATATATTTT.

This sequence joins TRBV19 and TRBJ1-2; maybe TRBD1 (6 bases). Deletions cut 7 bases from V and 5 bases from J, with 11 bases between. The CDR3 sequence is 12 residues long. Germline CDR1 and CDR2: LNHDA and SQIVND (reference sequence). The CDR3 reads CASNREGYGYTF. CDR3 nucleotide sequence: TGTGCCAGTAACAGGGAGGGGTATGGCTACACCTTC.

The chain has TRBV5-1 and TRBJ1-6, with a tentative D call TRBD1 (5 bases). Trimming removed 4 bases at V and 6 bases at J, with 14 bases between. Germline CDR1 is SGHRS and CDR2 is YFSETQ. The CDR3 loop spans 15 amino acids. The CDR3 sequence: CASSLGASFNSPLHF. CDR3 in DNA: TGCGCCAGCAGCCTTGGGGCCAGCTTTAATTCACCCCTCCACTTT.

The chain is built from TRBV4-2 and TRBJ2-7, with D uncertain. Germline V lookup: CDR1 LGHNA, CDR2 YNFKEQ. CDR3 length: 15 residues. The V gene lost 0 bases and the J gene lost 6 bases, with 15 bases spanning the gap. The CDR3 nucleotides read TGTGCCAGCAGCCAAGACTCCGGGTCTCAATCCGAGCAGTACTTC. Translating gives CASSQDSGSQSEQYF.

The chain links TRBV5-1 to TRBJ2-2, with D perhaps TRBD1 (6 bases). V lost 7 bases, J lost 7 bases, and 14 bases lay in between. The germline gives CDR1 SGHRS, CDR2 YFSETQ. The CDR3 is made up of 13 amino acids. The CDR3 DNA follows: TGCGCCAGCGTAACAGGGTCGGGCGGGGAGCTGTTTTTT. This translates into CASVTGSGGELFF.

The rearrangement uses TRBV29-1 and TRBJ1-3, with D hard to call. The CDR3 covers 16 residues. Trimming left V 0 bases short and J 0 bases short, with 12 bases between. From germline, CDR1 is SQVTM and CDR2 ANQGSEA. The CDR3 region has the DNA TGCAGCGTTGAAGATGGGCGCACGTCCTCTGGAAACACCATATATTTT. This encodes CSVEDGRTSSGNTIYF.

The J gene is TRBJ2-2, the V gene TRBV5-6; TRBD2 might be the D (8 bases). The germline V gene encodes CDR1 SGHDT and CDR2 YYEEEE. V was shortened by 3 bases and J by 5 bases, with 17 bases between the two germline ends. The CDR3 sequence is 16 residues long. The CDR3 is CASSWGSGGQTGELFF. In DNA form, the CDR3 reads TGTGCCAGCAGCTGGGGGAGCGGGGGACAGACCGGGGAGCTGTTTTTT.

The gene calls are TRBV2 and TRBJ2-3; a possible D gene is TRBD2 (5 bases). Germline CDR1 and CDR2: SNHLY and FYNNEI. CDR3 length: 16 residues. The V gene lost 2 bases and the J gene lost 3 bases, with 15 bases spanning the gap. The CDR3 reads CASSESPLRDTDTQYF. CDR3 in DNA: TGTGCCAGCAGTGAATCCCCCCTCCGGGATACAGATACGCAGTATTTT.

This chain links TRBV4-1 with TRBJ2-1, with TRBD2 identical over 10 bases. Germline trimming cut 0 bases from V and 6 bases from J; bases unmatched to any gene: 5. The length of the CDR3 is 16 residues. Germline V gene data show CDR1 as MGHRA and CDR2 as YSYEKL. The CDR3 nucleotides read TGCGCCAGCAGCCAAGACGAGCGGGGGGGAAGCAATGAGCAGTTCTTC. Translating it yields CASSQDERGGSNEQFF.

This clone was counted ten times or more. This chain connects TRBV11-3 to TRBJ2-5; 9 nucleotides match TRBD2. The CDR3 is made up of 15 amino acids. The germline CDR1 and CDR2 sequences are SGHNT and YENEEA. The V segment lost 3 bases and the J segment 1 base; nucleotides outside the gene matches: 3. The CDR3 bases are TGTGCCAGCAGCTTTAGCGGGGGAGGCCAAGAGACCCAGTACTTC. Translating it yields CASSFSGGGQETQYF.

The rearrangement uses TRBV5-1 and TRBJ2-7, with TRBD1 identical over 7 bases. V dropped 4 bases and J dropped 4; count of bases not matched to a gene: 5. CDR3 length equals 13 residues. Germline CDR1 reads SGHRS; CDR2 reads YFSETQ. The CDR3 region has the DNA TGCGCCAGCAGCATTGACAGGGAGTACGAGCAGTACTTC. Translating gives CASSIDREYEQYF.

The chain is built from TRBV11-2 and TRBJ2-5, with D hard to call. This CDR3 is built from 13 residues. Looked up from germline, CDR1 is SGHAT and CDR2 is FQNNGV. V gave up 1 base and J gave up 0 bases, with 3 bases separating them. The CDR3 is CASSLGNQETQYF. The CDR3 nucleotides are TGTGCCAGCAGCTTAGGTAACCAAGAGACCCAGTACTTC.

CDR3 DNA: TGTGCCAGCAGTGAAGGGCAGGGTTTGAAGCAGTTCTTC. Its protein product is CASSEGQGLKQFF. This chain joins TRBV2 and TRBJ2-1; tentative D call: TRBD1 (5 bases). The CDR3 totals 13 residues. Germline V gene data show CDR1 as SNHLY and CDR2 as FYNNEI. V lost 1 base to trimming and J lost 11 bases, with 12 bases between them.

V usage is TRBV19 and J usage is TRBJ2-2; possible D gene TRBD1, 6 bases. This CDR3 region has 15 residues. Trimming left V 5 bases short and J 1 base short, with 11 bases between. Germline-derived CDR1 and CDR2 are LNHDA and SQIVND (reference sequence). CDR3 coding DNA: TGTGCCAGTAGTCAGGGGACGGGGAACACCGGGGAGCTGTTTTTT. As protein: CASSQGTGNTGELFF. The full variable domain, completed using reference TRBV19 and TRBJ2-2, is DGGITQSPKYLFRKEGQNVTLSCEQNLNHDAMYWYRQDPGQGLRLIYYSQIVNDFQKGDIAEGYSVSREKKESFPLTVTSAQKNPTAFYLCASSQGTGNTGELFFGEGSRLTVL.

V usage is TRBV9 and J usage is TRBJ1-1; D may be TRBD1 (5 bases). Germline V gives CDR1 SGDLS, CDR2 YYNGEE. Trimming left V 6 bases short and J 3 bases short, with 15 bases between. The length of the CDR3 is 14 residues. The CDR3 protein is CASNIDSRDTEAFF. The CDR3 region has the DNA TGTGCCAGCAACATAGACAGCCGGGACACTGAAGCTTTCTTT.

This clone was picked up a small number of times. V gene TRBV6-4 combines with J gene TRBJ2-2; weak D call: TRBD2 (5 bases). This CDR3 comprises 15 residues. V lost 2 bases and J lost 1, with 8 bases in between. Germline CDR1 MRHNA, CDR2 SNTAGT. The CDR3 reads CASSDRAGNTGELFF. Here the CDR3 DNA reads TGTGCCAGCAGTGACAGGGCGGGGAACACCGGGGAGCTGTTTTTT.

The chain recombines TRBV9 with TRBJ2-5; 10 bases line up with TRBD1. CDR1 and CDR2 from the germline V gene are SGDLS and YYNGEE. This CDR3 contains 15 residues. The junction had 6 bases not matched to a gene; V was cut back by 2 bases and J by 5 bases. The CDR3 reads CASSVGGQGSETQYF. The CDR3 coding sequence is TGTGCCAGCAGCGTCGGGGGACAGGGGTCGGAGACCCAGTACTTC.

The rearrangement uses TRBV6-1 and TRBJ2-7, with TRBD1 identical over 8 bases. Per germline, CDR1 MNHNS and CDR2 SASEGT. V gave up 6 bases and J gave up 3 bases; unmatched junction bases: 7. The CDR3 length is 14 residues. CDR3 in DNA: TGTGCCAGCAGCATGGACAGGGATCTCTACGAGCAGTACTTC. This encodes CASSMDRDLYEQYF.

This clone was seen more than once but under ten times. The chain employs TRBV7-9 and TRBJ1-6; D is undetermined. Trimming took 1 base from V and 10 from J, leaving 11 bases between them. The CDR3 extends over 14 amino acids. CDR1 is SEHNR and CDR2 is FQNEAQ in the germline V gene (reference sequence). CDR3 sequence reads: CASSLGQVGSPLHF. CDR3 DNA sequence: TGTGCCAGCAGCTTAGGCCAGGTCGGATCACCCCTCCACTTT.

The chain combines TRBV6-6 with TRBJ1-2, with D unresolved. The CDR3 sequence is 15 residues long. Germline CDR1 and CDR2: MNHNY and SVGAGI (reference sequence). The V end lost 5 bases, the J end lost 8 bases, and 21 bases lay between the germline ends. The CDR3 DNA follows: TGTGCCAGCAGTATGACCGGGAGCGCGAGGGAGGGCTACACCTTC. Protein product: CASSMTGSAREGYTF.